This T cell receptor beta chain comes out of a study of T-cell reconstitution after alpha-beta-depleted transplantation in children. This clonotype has a count of ten or more. The TCRbeta library incorporated unique molecular identifiers. TCRdb passed the PCR reads through MiXCR, listing each CDR3 protein once. This table has 130,000 or so distinct CDR3 sequences, roughly 10% appearing once. Germline trimming cut 4 bases from V and 0 bases from J; bases unmatched to any gene: 9. From germline, CDR1 is DFQATT and CDR2 SNEGSKA (reference sequence). This CDR3 has 15 residues. The chain has TRBV20-1 and TRBJ2-7; 7 bases are a match to TRBD1. The receptor comes from a girl under three years old who had a stem cell transplant for combined immunodeficiency, so the T cells may come from the graft donor. Sequenced material: PBMCs, mostly from graft donor cells, taken 180 days after TCRalphabeta/CD19-depleted stem cell transplant. The CDR3: CSAIYRGWSSYEQYF. The CDR3 DNA follows: TGCAGTGCTATCTACAGGGGCTGGAGCTCCTACGAGCAGTACTTC.